A selection of T cell receptor beta chains follows, all from one sample in a study of early T cells in non-severe SARS-CoV-2 infection. TCRdb ran MiXCR on the 5' RACE reads and lists one entry per CDR3 protein. In the table there are 30,000 to 35,000 distinct CDR3 sequences, more than 4% of which are singletons. The sequenced sample was whole blood. The receptors come from an adult who was a healthcare worker with PCR-confirmed SARS-CoV-2 infection or an uninfected control (not recorded which). CDR3s include the opening cysteine and the closing phenylalanine or tryptophan. D genes are given only for firm matches. Some rows mark clone size as missing; the rest say once, few, many or name a class of expanded clone.

DNA	CDR3	size	D	V	J
TGTGCCAGCAGTTATAACACCAATTCACCCCTCCACTTT	CASSYNTNSPLHF	many	-	TRBV6-2/TRBV6-3	TRBJ1-6
TGCAGTGCTAGCTGGGGGGACAGGGGAGTTCCGCAGTATTTT	CSASWGDRGVPQYF	many	TRBD1	TRBV20-1	TRBJ2-3
TGCGCCAGCAGCCAAGATAGGCAGCTCGGCAAGACCCAGTACTTC	CASSQDRQLGKTQYF	many	-	TRBV4-3	TRBJ2-5
TGCGCCAGCAGCTTGCGGGGTACAAGCGGAGACACCATATATTTT	CASSLRGTSGDTIYF	many	-	TRBV5-1	TRBJ1-3
TGTGCCAGCAGTGGAGACAAGGGAGAAGCTTTCTTT	CASSGDKGEAFF	many	-	TRBV2	TRBJ1-1
TGTGCCAGCAGCTTGGTCGCTAGAAGTAGAGGGGAGCTGTTTTTT	CASSLVARSRGELFF	many	-	TRBV5-4	TRBJ2-2
TGTGCCAGCAGTTCCCGCACCGGGGAGCTGTTTTTT	CASSSRTGELFF	-	-	TRBV5-6	TRBJ2-2
TGTGCCAGCAGCTCTCAGCCTTTGAACACTGAAGCTTTCTTT	CASSSQPLNTEAFF	many	-	TRBV7-2	TRBJ1-1
TGTGCCAGCAGCTTAGAGTGGTCCGGAAACACCATATATTTT	CASSLEWSGNTIYF	many	-	TRBV7-2	TRBJ1-3
TGTGCCAGCAAGGCGGGGAGGAACACCGGGGAGCTGTTTTTT	CASKAGRNTGELFF	-	-	TRBV12-3/TRBV12-4	TRBJ2-2
TGTGCCAGCAGCCTTCTAGGGGGGGCTAGGAACACTGAAGCTTTCTTT	CASSLLGGARNTEAFF	many	-	TRBV7-9	TRBJ1-1
TGTGCCAGCTCACCGGGGACAGGCGAACACTACGAGCAGTACTTC	CASSPGTGEHYEQYF	many	TRBD1	TRBV18	TRBJ2-7
TGCGCCAGCAGCCCTCTTTCTTCGGGGACGAATTCACCCCTCCACTTT	CASSPLSSGTNSPLHF	many	-	TRBV5-1	TRBJ1-6
TGTGCCAGCACCCCATCCTCTGGGGTCACTGAGCAGTTCTTC	CASTPSSGVTEQFF	many	-	TRBV12-3/TRBV12-4	TRBJ2-1
TGTGCCAGCAGCTTAATTAGCGGGAGGGCCGAGCTACGATACAATGAGCAGTTCTTC	CASSLISGRAELRYNEQFF	few	TRBD2	TRBV11-3	TRBJ2-1
TGTGCCAGCAGCGTGGTTGGACTGAACACCGGGGAGCTGTTTTTT	CASSVVGLNTGELFF	many	-	TRBV5-4	TRBJ2-2
TGTGCCAGTACCATGGGGACAGGGGCGTACAATGAGCAGTTCTTC	CASTMGTGAYNEQFF	many	TRBD1	TRBV19	TRBJ2-1
TGCGCCAGCAGCGCGACAGGCACCGGGGAGCTGTTTTTT	CASSATGTGELFF	many	-	TRBV5-1	TRBJ2-2
TGTGCCACCAGTGATTCCTGGGAGCAGTACTTC	CATSDSWEQYF	-	-	TRBV24-1	TRBJ2-7
TGTGCCAGCAGAAAGACAGGATTTAACTATGGCTACACCTTC	CASRKTGFNYGYTF	many	-	TRBV12-3/TRBV12-4	TRBJ1-2
TGTGCCAGCAACGTGGAGGGCCTCACAGATACGCAGTATTTT	CASNVEGLTDTQYF	many	-	TRBV7-9	TRBJ2-3
TGTGCCAGCTCAGCGAGGGGTGGTGGCAATCAGCCCCAGCATTTT	CASSARGGGNQPQHF	many	-	TRBV18	TRBJ1-5
TGTGCCAGCAGCCCTGGACTAGCGGATTATTCAGATACGCAGTATTTT	CASSPGLADYSDTQYF	few	TRBD2	TRBV7-3	TRBJ2-3
TGTGCCAGCAGCCAGACCCCCCGAGGGGAAAAACTGTTTTTT	CASSQTPRGEKLFF	few	-	TRBV7-6	TRBJ1-4
TGTGCCAGCGGGGCGACAGGGGCCACCGGGGAGCTGTTTTTT	CASGATGATGELFF	-	TRBD1	TRBV7-3	TRBJ2-2
TGTGCCAGCGGGGGCCGGGCTTCGGCCAAAAACATTCAGTACTTC	CASGGRASAKNIQYF	many	-	TRBV12-3/TRBV12-4	TRBJ2-4
TGTGCCAGCAGCTTGTCTAGCGGGGGGGCATATGAGCAGTTCTTC	CASSLSSGGAYEQFF	many	TRBD2	TRBV7-2	TRBJ2-1
TGTGCCAGCAGTGACATACCCGCATGGCTCGGGCGGGTATACGAGCAGTACTTC	CASSDIPAWLGRVYEQYF	few	-	TRBV6-4	TRBJ2-7
TGCAGTGCTAGGTGGCAGTATGGACAGCCCCAGCATTTT	CSARWQYGQPQHF	many	-	TRBV20-1	TRBJ1-5
TGTGCCAGCAGCCAAGATTCCGTTTACGAGCAGTACTTC	CASSQDSVYEQYF	many	-	TRBV14	TRBJ2-7
TGTGCCAGCTCACCAGAGAATTACTACGAGCAGTACTTC	CASSPENYYEQYF	many	-	TRBV18	TRBJ2-7
TGTGCCAGCAGTCTGAGGACAGGGGGCGGGGACACTGAAGCTTTCTTT	CASSLRTGGGDTEAFF	many	TRBD1	TRBV12-3/TRBV12-4	TRBJ1-1
TGCAGTGCTGGGGGCCTCGAAGGCGAGCAGTACTTC	CSAGGLEGEQYF	-	-	TRBV20-1	TRBJ2-7
TGTGCTAGTGGTTTGTTCTTCCGGGACAGCTCCTACAATGAGCAGTTCTTC	CASGLFFRDSSYNEQFF	many	TRBD1	TRBV12-5	TRBJ2-1
TGCGCCAGCAGCCCTGCGGTCAAAGAAGGTGAAGCTTTCTTT	CASSPAVKEGEAFF	few	-	TRBV5-1	TRBJ1-1
TGTGCCAGCAGCTTAACTGACGGACAGAATGAAAAACTGTTTTTT	CASSLTDGQNEKLFF	many	-	TRBV7-7	TRBJ1-4
TGTGCCAGCTCTAGCGGAGCTTTTTACACAGATACGCAGTATTTT	CASSSGAFYTDTQYF	many	TRBD2	TRBV7-2	TRBJ2-3
TGTGCCAGCAGCTCGCCAGGGCGGGGGGGCCCCCAAGATACGCAGTATTTT	CASSSPGRGGPQDTQYF	many	TRBD2	TRBV5-5	TRBJ2-3
TGTGCCAGCAGCCCGACTAGCGGGAAGGGCACAGATACGCAGTATTTT	CASSPTSGKGTDTQYF	many	TRBD2	TRBV6-1	TRBJ2-3
TGTGCCAGCAGCTTGGACGGTTCGGCTGGCAATGAGCAGTTCTTC	CASSLDGSAGNEQFF	many	-	TRBV7-9	TRBJ2-1